The subject of this entry is one T cell receptor beta chain. Its antigen is unidentified. Trimming removed 1 base from V and 4 bases from J; junction bases left unmatched: 11. The CDR3 totals 19 residues. CDR1 and CDR2 from the germline V gene are SGHNT and YENEEA. The record originates from a study of cytomegalovirus exposure and HLA in healthy donors. The study, taken as a whole, reports: Usually a TCR sequence was rare, but some public TCRs were found in many donors. Researchers catalogued some 160 TCR beta chains as cytomegalovirus-associated. An ancestry cluster, one associated with Asian ancestry, reportedly showed fewer N-insertions than the roughly 670-donor mean in a later analysis.

The PCR contained 60 Vbeta and 13 Jbeta primers. Profiled with immunoSEQ multiplex PCR; TCRdb holds only in-frame clones, not every one. The table lists 100,000 to 120,000 clones, just under 80% of them singletons. The sequence came from a man aged 25-45 years in good health and CMV-seronegative. Sequences were obtained from PBMCs. The chain recombines TRBV11-3 with TRBJ2-2; 11 nucleotides match TRBD2. The CDR3 DNA is TGTGCCAGCAGCTTAGGCCGAGCTAGCGGGAGGAGGGCCACCGGGGAGCTGTTTTTT. It encodes CASSLGRASGRRATGELFF.